This is a list of T cell receptor beta chains from one sample in a study of a mutant IDH1 vaccine in newly diagnosed glioma. TCRdb's copy holds only in-frame clones and misses some; the assay was immunoSEQ multiplex PCR. The profile shows some 68,000 clones, about four fifths of them singletons. The sequences come from PBMCs, collected from a glioma patient treated with radiotherapy, temozolomide or both. These receptors were obtained from a middle-aged man with glioma. CDR3s include the opening cysteine and the closing phenylalanine or tryptophan. A D gene is named only where the DNA matches it firmly. Clone size is given for some rows only: seen once, a few or many times, or a class if the clone is expanded.

j_gene	abundance	v_gene	d_gene	CDR3nt	CDR3aa
TRBJ1-4	NA	TRBV9	TRBD1	TGTGCCAGCAGCAAACAGGGGACTAATGAAAAACTGTTTTTT	CASSKQGTNEKLFF
TRBJ2-7	few	TRBV6-1	NA	TGTGCCAGCAGTGACTTGGGCTACGAGCAGTACTTC	CASSDLGYEQYF
TRBJ1-1	NA	TRBV7-9	NA	TGTGCCAGCAGCTTAGGGGTGAGGGACACTGAAGCTTTCTTT	CASSLGVRDTEAFF
TRBJ2-3	few	TRBV7-2	NA	TGTGCCAGCAGCTTTGCTAGCACAGATACGCAGTATTTT	CASSFASTDTQYF
TRBJ1-1	NA	TRBV6-4	NA	TGTGCCAGCAGTGAACGGGGGGACACTGAAGCTTTCTTT	CASSERGDTEAFF
TRBJ1-3	NA	TRBV5-1	TRBD1	TGCGCCAGCAGCTCGGACAGGGGGAACACCATATATTTT	CASSSDRGNTIYF
TRBJ2-2	few	TRBV6-1	NA	TGTGCCAGCAGTGAAGAACTAGCGAACACCGGGGAGCTGTTTTTT	CASSEELANTGELFF
TRBJ1-2	NA	TRBV19	NA	TGTGCCAGCGAGACAGGCTTCTATGGCTACACCTTC	CASETGFYGYTF
TRBJ1-6	once	TRBV5-1	NA	TGCGCCAGCTCCGGGGGCAATAGCGATAATTCACCCCTCCACTTT	CASSGGNSDNSPLHF
TRBJ2-7	NA	TRBV6-6	TRBD2	TGTGCCAGCACCCAATCTAGCGGGGGATCTACCTACGAGCAGTACTTC	CASTQSSGGSTYEQYF
TRBJ1-5	NA	TRBV5-4	NA	TGTGCCAGCAGCTTGGCAGGGAGTCAGCCCCAGCATTTT	CASSLAGSQPQHF
TRBJ2-5	NA	TRBV4-1	TRBD1	TGCGCCAGCAGCCCCAGGAATACGGCAGGGGGCCATACCCAGTACTTC	CASSPRNTAGGHTQYF
TRBJ1-2	NA	TRBV14	NA	TGTGCCAGCAGCCCCGACCGCAGTGGCTACACCTTC	CASSPDRSGYTF
TRBJ2-7	NA	TRBV5-1	NA	TGCGCCAGCAGCTTGGTGCAAAGGGATTACGAGCAGTACTTC	CASSLVQRDYEQYF
TRBJ2-1	NA	TRBV29-1	NA	TGCAGCGTTGACAAGAGCTCCTACAATGAGCAGTTCTTC	CSVDKSSYNEQFF
TRBJ1-5	few	TRBV6-6	NA	TGTGCCATACAGGGAAATAGCAATCAGCCCCAGCATTTT	CAIQGNSNQPQHF
TRBJ2-2	NA	TRBV5-4	NA	TGTGCCAGCAGCTTGGGCACGAACACCGGGGAGCTGTTTTTT	CASSLGTNTGELFF
TRBJ1-1	NA	TRBV2	NA	TGTGCCAGCCTACGGGACCGCGACACTGAAGCTTTCTTT	CASLRDRDTEAFF
TRBJ1-3	NA	TRBV6-5	NA	TGTGCCAGCAGTTACTCGGGCTCTGGAAACACCATATATTTT	CASSYSGSGNTIYF
TRBJ1-2	NA	TRBV2	NA	TGTGCCAGCAGGTACGGGGGATCGAACTATGGCTACACCTTC	CASRYGGSNYGYTF
TRBJ1-4	once	TRBV1	NA	TGCACCAGCAGCCAAGATCGTAGGGGGCGTCACGGTGAAAAACTGTTTTTT	CTSSQDRRGRHGEKLFF
TRBJ2-3	NA	TRBV4-1	NA	TGCGCCAGCAGCCAAGGGTGGGGGCCTACGGCAGATACGCAGTATTTT	CASSQGWGPTADTQYF
TRBJ1-5	NA	TRBV25-1	NA	TGTGCCAGCGGGTTAACGCAGCCCCAGCATTTT	CASGLTQPQHF
TRBJ1-6	NA	TRBV18	NA	TGTGCCAGCTCACCGGGGGACCTCAATTCACCCCTCCACTTT	CASSPGDLNSPLHF
TRBJ1-2	NA	TRBV18	NA	TGTGCCAGCTCACCGGTGGGCTCCTATGGCTACACCTTC	CASSPVGSYGYTF
TRBJ1-2	NA	TRBV6-1	NA	TGTGCCAGCAGCCGGGACGCCCTCGATGGCTACACCTTC	CASSRDALDGYTF
TRBJ2-5	NA	TRBV7-8	NA	TGTGCCAGCAGCTTAGCGGGCAGCTACCAAGAGACCCAGTACTTC	CASSLAGSYQETQYF
TRBJ2-3	NA	TRBV30	NA	TGTGCCTGGAGTACTAGAGAGGGGACGCAGTATTTT	CAWSTREGTQYF
TRBJ1-2	NA	TRBV30	NA	TGTGCCTGGATACGCGGGACGGCGAACTATGGCTACACCTTC	CAWIRGTANYGYTF